This T cell receptor (beta chain) derives from a study of molecular identifiers for immune sequencing clone quantification. V was pared by 2 bases and J by 9 bases, with 11 bases between. CDR3 size: 13 residues. CDR1 is SGHVS and CDR2 is FQNEAQ in the germline V gene. TCR libraries were built in bulk with a published protocol and specific TCR primers. TCRdb fed the PCR reads into MiXCR, producing one record per CDR3 protein. The sample has some 590,000 distinct CDR3 sequences, 25% seen once. This clonotype was obtained from a human donor in good health. Some libraries in this study had Jurkat cell RNA spiked in. Sequencing input: naive CD8+ T cells from blood, with Jurkat cell RNA spiked in. Specified subset: FACS-sorted CD8+CD4-CCR7+CD45RA+ naive T cells. The chain is built from TRBV7-8 and TRBJ2-1; a possible D gene is TRBD2 (6 bases). CDR3 loop: CASSLFGSGEQFF. In nucleotides, the CDR3 is TGTGCCAGCAGCTTATTTGGTAGCGGTGAGCAGTTCTTC.